Reported below is one T cell receptor (beta chain). Its antigen is still unknown. Germline assignment: CDR1 SGHTA and CDR2 FQGNSA. Trimming removed 6 bases at V and 0 bases at J, with 15 bases between. The length of the CDR3 is 16 residues. The data are from a study of neoadjuvant anti-PD-1 for oral cavity cancer. Study summary: Around day 43, patients without progression received a fourth nivolumab dose before surgery.

Most tumor samples had 4 to 5 ug input DNA in two replicates. Libraries were prepared by immunoSEQ multiplex PCR; TCRdb keeps only in-frame clonotypes and omits some of them. The repertoire consists of approximately 15,000 clones, with roughly 40% occurring once and the leading ten covering 39%. The time point was: after neoadjuvant nivolumab, at surgical resection. Patients had HPV-negative, locally advanced oral cavity squamous cell carcinoma. General study findings and limits: Higher pretreatment Treg/Th17 ratios tracked higher pretreatment blood clonality.

The specimen was tumor tissue, collected after nivolumab (anti-PD-1) treatment. The TCR comes from a person between 40 and 79 years old with oral cavity squamous cell carcinoma. The chain combines TRBV7-2 with TRBJ2-1; no firm D call. CDR3 region: CASSPDLQSSYNEQFF. The CDR3 coding sequence is TGTGCCAGCAGTCCCGACTTGCAGAGCTCCTACAATGAGCAGTTCTTC.